Listed here is a single TCR beta chain. The antigen is not known. This entry belongs to a study of shared clonotypes between healthy human individuals. Overall study findings and caveats: Sampling used blood alone; tissue repertoires probably differ. Roughly 5% of naive CD4 clonotypes were common to a handful of donors. Clonotype sharing among donors likely depends on sequencing depth.

The germline V gene has CDR1 LNHDA and CDR2 SQIVND (reference sequence). CDR3 size: 16 residues. V was pared by 6 bases and J by 4 bases, with 10 bases of the junction left unmatched. The table came from immunoSEQ multiplex PCR; TCRdb's copy has only in-frame clones and leaves some out. The table shows about 530,000 clones, with almost 97% occurring only once. Every contributor of samples was a Caucasian grown-up residing in Nashville, Tennessee. This clonotype originated in a woman between 25 and 40 years old in good health. The rearrangement joins TRBV19 to TRBJ1-5, with 9 bases identical to TRBD1. Material: naive CD4+ T cells sorted from blood. Indicated subset: CD45RA+ positively selected. The CDR3 DNA reads TGTGCCAGTAGCAGAACCGGGACAGGGCCAAATCAGCCCCAGCATTTT. It codes for CASSRTGTGPNQPQHF.